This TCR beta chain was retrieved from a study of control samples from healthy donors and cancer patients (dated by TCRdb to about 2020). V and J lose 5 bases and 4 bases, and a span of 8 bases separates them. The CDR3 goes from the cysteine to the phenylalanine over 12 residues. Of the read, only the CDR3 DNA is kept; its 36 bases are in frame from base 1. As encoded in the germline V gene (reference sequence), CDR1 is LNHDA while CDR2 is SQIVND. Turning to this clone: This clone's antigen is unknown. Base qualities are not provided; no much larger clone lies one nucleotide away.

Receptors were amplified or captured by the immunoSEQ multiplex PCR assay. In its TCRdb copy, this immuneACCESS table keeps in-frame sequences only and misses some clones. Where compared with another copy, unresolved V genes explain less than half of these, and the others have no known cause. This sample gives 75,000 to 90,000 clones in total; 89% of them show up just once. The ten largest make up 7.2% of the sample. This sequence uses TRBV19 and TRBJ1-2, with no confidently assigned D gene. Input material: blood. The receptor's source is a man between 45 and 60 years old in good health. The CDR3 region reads CASSPDFYGYTF. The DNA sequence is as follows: TGTGCCAGTAGTCCGGATTTCTATGGCTACACCTTC.